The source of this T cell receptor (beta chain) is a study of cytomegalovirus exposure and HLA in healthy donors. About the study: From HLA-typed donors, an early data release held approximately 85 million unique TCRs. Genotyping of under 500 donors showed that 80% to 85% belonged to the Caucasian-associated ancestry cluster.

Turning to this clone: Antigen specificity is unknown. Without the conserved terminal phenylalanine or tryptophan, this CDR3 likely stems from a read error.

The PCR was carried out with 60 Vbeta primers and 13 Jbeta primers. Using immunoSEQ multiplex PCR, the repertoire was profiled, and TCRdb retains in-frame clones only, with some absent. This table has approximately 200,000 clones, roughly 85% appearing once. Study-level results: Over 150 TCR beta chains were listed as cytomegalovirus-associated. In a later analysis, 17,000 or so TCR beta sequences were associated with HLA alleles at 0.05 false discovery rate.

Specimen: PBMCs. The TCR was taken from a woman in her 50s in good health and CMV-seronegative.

Here the CDR3 DNA reads TGTGCCAGCTGGACTAGCGGGAGTCTAAACGAGCAGTACCTC. Encoded protein: CASWTSGSLNEQYL. The rearrangement joins TRBV27 to TRBJ2-7, with 13 positions matching TRBD2. The V and J ends lost 8 bases and 5 bases, in that order; junction bases with no gene match: 6. This CDR3 contains 14 residues. CDR1 MNHEY and CDR2 SMNVEV come from the germline V gene (reference sequence).